Judged by abundance, the clone carrying this T cell receptor (beta chain) is medium-sized. These data originate in a study of T cell repertoires in ileal Crohn's disease. About the study: Biopsies of inflamed ileum from the surgical specimen form M0 samples. Each sample's TCRB immunosequencing used around 0.45 micrograms of biopsy DNA.

Time point described: inflamed ileum from the surgical specimen. The ends were cut back, 7 bases at V and 0 bases at J, with 9 bases in the middle. Looked up from germline, CDR1 is SGHVS and CDR2 is FQNEAQ. The CDR3 consists of 13 residues. Repertoires were generated with immunoSEQ multiplex PCR, while TCRdb's copy carries only in-frame clones and drops some. The table includes 13,000 to 15,000 clones, around 85% detected once. The sequencing sample was made of ileal tissue. The chain uses TRBV7-8 and TRBJ1-1, with D possibly being TRBD1 (5 bases). This receptor was obtained from an adult with Crohn's disease. CDR3 DNA sequence: TGTGCCAGCAAAACGGACATGAACACTGAAGCTTTCTTT. This gives the protein CASKTDMNTEAFF.